The source of this T cell receptor (beta chain) is a study of blood T cell repertoires in COVID-19. In the study overall: Whether acute or convalescent, the COVID-19 samples came from the United States, Italy and Spain.

With V trimmed by 6 bases and J by 4 bases, 7 bases remained unmatched. The germline gives CDR1 SGHAT, CDR2 FQNNGV. The CDR3 is 16 amino acids. The study recruited people aged 18 to 89 years across about 25 US areas. Participant-given clinical history determined each cohort assignment. Under the authors' procedure: Amplification of reference gene primers provided the estimated nucleated cell counts. Repertoires were generated with immunoSEQ multiplex PCR, while TCRdb's copy carries only in-frame clones and drops some. V and J calls and clone size are copied from that table; D and trimming were computed from the DNA. The sample has 250,000 or so clones, approximately 88% seen once.

This clonotype originated in a woman aged 40 to 55 with acute COVID-19. The sequenced material came from PBMCs or T cells enriched from blood (not recorded which). This chain connects TRBV11-2 to TRBJ2-3; 13 bases agree with TRBD2. The CDR3 reads CASSTRLAGGSDTQYF. The DNA of the CDR3 is TGTGCCAGCAGTACCAGACTAGCGGGAGGTTCAGATACGCAGTATTTT.